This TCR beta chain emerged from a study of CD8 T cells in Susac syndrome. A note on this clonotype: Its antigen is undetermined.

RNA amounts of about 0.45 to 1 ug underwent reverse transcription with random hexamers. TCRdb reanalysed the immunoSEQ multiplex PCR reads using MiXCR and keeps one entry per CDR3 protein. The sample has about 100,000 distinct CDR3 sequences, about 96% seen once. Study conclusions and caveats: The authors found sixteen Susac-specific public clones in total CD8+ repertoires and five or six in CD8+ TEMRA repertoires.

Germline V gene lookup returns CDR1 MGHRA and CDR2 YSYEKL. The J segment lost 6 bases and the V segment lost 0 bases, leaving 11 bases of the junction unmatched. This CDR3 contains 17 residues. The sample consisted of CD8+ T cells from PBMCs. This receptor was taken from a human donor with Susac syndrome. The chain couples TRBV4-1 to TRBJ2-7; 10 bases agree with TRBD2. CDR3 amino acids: CASSQEPAGGAWGEQYF. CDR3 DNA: TGCGCCAGCAGCCAAGAACCAGCGGGAGGGGCCTGGGGCGAGCAGTACTTC.